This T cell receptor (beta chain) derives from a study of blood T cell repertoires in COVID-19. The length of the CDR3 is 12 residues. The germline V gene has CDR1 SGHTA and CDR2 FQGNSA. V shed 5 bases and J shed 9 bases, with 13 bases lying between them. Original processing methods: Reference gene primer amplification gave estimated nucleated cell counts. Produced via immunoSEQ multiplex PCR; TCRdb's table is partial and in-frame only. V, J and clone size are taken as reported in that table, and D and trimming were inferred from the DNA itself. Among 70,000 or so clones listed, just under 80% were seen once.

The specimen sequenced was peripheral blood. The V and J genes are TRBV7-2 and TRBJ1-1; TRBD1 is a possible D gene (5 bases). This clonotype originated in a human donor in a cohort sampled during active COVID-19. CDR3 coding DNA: TGTGCCAGCAGCCCGGGGGGAACCCAAGCTTTCTTT. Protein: CASSPGGTQAFF. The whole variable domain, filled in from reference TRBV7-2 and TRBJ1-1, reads GAGVSQSPSNKVTEKGKDVELRCDPISGHTALYWYRQSLGQGLEFLIYFQGNSAPDKSGLPSDRFSAERTGGSVSTLTIQRTQQEDSAVYLCASSPGGTQAFFGQGTRLTVV.